Presented here are 22 T cell receptor beta chains from one specimen sequenced in a study of Ad26.COV2.S vaccination and SARS-CoV-2 variants (dated by TCRdb to the early 2020s). Per the publication, the treatment or condition label means: around 19 received Ad26.COV2.S at low or high dose, single or two shots; 5 received placebo; per-sample allocation not given. For vaccine and placebo recipients, the sequenced repertoires came from samples collected on day 63 after the first injection. The protocol used for the library was the immunoSEQ multiplex PCR assay. This is the immuneACCESS table as TCRdb keeps it, with only in-frame sequences that have V and J called. A part of the clones is gone; compared with another copy, unresolved V genes explain less than half, and the rest is unexplained. This sample holds under 300,000 clones; roughly 87% were observed only once. The top ten clonotypes cover about 2.8% of the sample.

Sequenced material: peripheral blood, taken in a trial of Ad26.COV2.S vaccine versus placebo. These receptors were taken from a person between 18 and 59 years old who received the Ad26.COV2.S COVID-19 vaccine or a placebo.

This rearrangement joins TRBV2 to TRBJ2-2; 10 bases match TRBD2. Germline V gene data show CDR1 as SNHLY and CDR2 as FYNNEI. The CDR3 spans 15 residues. The V and J ends lost 5 bases and 6 bases, in that order; junction bases with no gene match: 6. In nucleotides, the CDR3 is TGTGCCAGCAGTTACCCGGGACTAGCGCCCGGGGAGCTGTTTTTT. Protein sequence: CASSYPGLAPGELFF.

The chain carries TRBV18 and TRBJ1-1; D is perhaps TRBD1 (5 bases). This CDR3 spans 16 amino acids. The germline gives CDR1 KGHSH, CDR2 LQKENI. V gave up 2 bases and J gave up 0 bases, with 13 bases separating them. The DNA for the CDR3 is TGTGCCAGCTCACCAATTTTGGGGGGAGTGAACACTGAAGCTTTCTTT. Translating gives CASSPILGGVNTEAFF.

The chain couples TRBV10-3 to TRBJ2-3; D might be TRBD2 (6 bases). CDR3 length: 18 amino acids. The germline V and J ends were trimmed by 2 bases and 2 bases, with 20 bases remaining between them. Per germline, CDR1 ENHRY and CDR2 SYGVKD. This chain's CDR3 is CAISEREEGPINTDTQYF. The CDR3 DNA sequence: TGTGCCATCAGTGAGAGAGAGGAGGGGCCGATCAACACAGATACGCAGTATTTT.

The V gene is TRBV7-2, the J gene TRBJ2-7; the D is unclear. The CDR3 has 14 residues. Trimming removed 2 bases from V and 0 bases from J, with 8 bases in between. Looked up from germline, CDR1 is SGHTA and CDR2 is FQGNSA. CDR3 loop: CASSLRASSYEQYV. The DNA of the CDR3 is TGTGCCAGCAGCTTAAGGGCAAGCTCCTACGAGCAGTACGTC.

In DNA, the CDR3 is TGTGCCAGCTCACCATTTGGGGAAAGTTCCGGGGCCAACGTCCTGACTTTC. Its translation: CASSPFGESSGANVLTF. The chain carries TRBV18 and TRBJ2-6; D gene unclear. Between the trimmed V and J ends, which lost 2 bases and 4 bases, there was a span of 15 bases. The CDR3 extends over 17 amino acids. Germline V gives CDR1 KGHSH, CDR2 LQKENI. The full variable domain, rest sourced from reference TRBV18 and TRBJ2-6, is NAGVMQNPRHLVRRRGQEARLRCSPMKGHSHVYWYRQLPEEGLKFMVYLQKENIIDESGMPKERFSAEFPKEGPSILRIQQVVRGDSAAYFCASSPFGESSGANVLTFGAGSRLTVL.

The CDR3 loop reads CSAAKDTEAFF. The DNA of the CDR3 is TGCAGCGCCGCTAAGGACACTGAAGCTTTCTTT. The chain couples TRBV29-1 to TRBJ1-1, with no clear D. V lost 7 bases and J lost 3, with 9 bases in between. CDR3 size: 11 residues. CDR1 and CDR2 (germline): SQVTM, ANQGSEA.

This chain's CDR3 is CASSIYLTLSDEKLFF. CDR3 sequence (DNA): TGTGCCAGTAGTATCTATCTAACACTCAGCGATGAAAAACTGTTTTTT. The gene calls are TRBV19 and TRBJ1-4; no clear D. Germline CDR1 is LNHDA and CDR2 is SQIVND (reference sequence). The germline V and J ends were trimmed by 3 bases and 6 bases, with 17 bases remaining between them. CDR3 length: 16 residues.

The CDR3 DNA is TGTGCCAGCAGCCCCGCGTTGGTTGGTGGTGAGCAGTTCTTC. It codes for CASSPALVGGEQFF. The chain is built from TRBV7-2 and TRBJ2-1; D gene ambiguous. There are 14 residues in the CDR3. Trimming took off 5 bases at V and 9 bases at J, with 17 bases between the two ends. Germline V gene sequence: CDR1 SGHTA, CDR2 FQGNSA.

This clone was observed a few times. This chain uses TRBV7-9 with TRBJ2-3, with 10 bases lining up with TRBD2. Germline V gene data show CDR1 as SEHNR and CDR2 as FQNEAQ (reference sequence). Trimming took 0 bases from V and 2 from J; bases not matched to a gene: 5. This CDR3 has 17 residues. The CDR3 DNA reads as TGTGCCAGCAGCTTAGCTCCGGGACTAGCGAACACAGATACGCAGTATTTT. Its protein product is CASSLAPGLANTDTQYF.

This clone was observed a few times. The CDR3: CASSSGGRHYNEQFF. The CDR3 DNA is TGTGCCAGCAGTTCGGGTGGAAGGCACTACAATGAGCAGTTCTTC. The J gene is TRBJ2-1, the V gene TRBV27; D is unresolved. Germline values: CDR1 MNHEY, CDR2 SMNVEV (reference sequence). V was trimmed by 4 bases and J by 3 bases, leaving 13 bases between them. The CDR3 loop spans 15 amino acids.

This chain links TRBV27 with TRBJ2-2, with D possibly being TRBD2 (5 bases). Trimming took 6 bases from V and 6 from J, leaving 17 bases between them. Germline loops: CDR1 MNHEY, CDR2 SMNVEV (reference sequence). This CDR3 is 15 amino acids long. The CDR3 loop reads CASSPRLGDAGELFF. The DNA of the CDR3 is TGTGCCAGCAGCCCGCGGTTGGGAGACGCCGGGGAGCTGTTTTTT.

The chain couples TRBV19 to TRBJ1-5; D unresolved. The ends were cut back, 9 bases at V and 4 bases at J, with 10 bases in the middle. The CDR3 runs 12 residues. CDR1 and CDR2 (germline): LNHDA, SQIVND (reference sequence). The CDR3 is CASRVINQPQHF. DNA for the CDR3: TGTGCCAGCCGGGTTATTAATCAGCCCCAGCATTTT.

This clone was detected a few times. V and J are TRBV6-5 and TRBJ1-1, with 7 bases fitting TRBD1. This CDR3 contains 15 residues. After removal of 6 bases from V and 0 bases from J, the junction contained 7 bases not matched to a gene. Germline V gene lookup returns CDR1 MNHEY and CDR2 SVGAGI. The CDR3 reads CASRRTGPMNTEAFF. In DNA, the CDR3 is TGTGCCAGCAGGAGGACAGGTCCCATGAACACTGAAGCTTTCTTT.

The gene calls are TRBV7-9 and TRBJ1-2; weak D call: TRBD1 (5 bases). Looked up from germline, CDR1 is SEHNR and CDR2 is FQNEAQ (reference sequence). There are 13 residues in the CDR3. The ends were cut back, 5 bases at V and 7 bases at J, with 14 bases in the middle. As DNA, the CDR3 is TGTGCCAGCAGCGCCTCCGGGACGGTTGGCTACACCTTC. Its protein product is CASSASGTVGYTF.

This chain joins TRBV7-3 and TRBJ1-2; D is perhaps TRBD1 (5 bases). Germline CDR1 and CDR2: SGHTA and FQGTGA. Trimming took off 4 bases at V and 2 bases at J, with 14 bases between the two ends. This CDR3 comprises 15 residues. CDR3 sequence (DNA): TGTGCCAGCAGCTCCCAACGGGGACCAAACTATGGCTACACCTTC. Protein sequence: CASSSQRGPNYGYTF.

The V call is TRBV6-5, the J call TRBJ2-1, with TRBD2 identical over 9 bases. CDR1 is MNHEY and CDR2 is SVGAGI in the germline V gene. Unmatched junction bases numbered 5, after V lost 0 bases and J lost 8 bases. This CDR3 is built from 15 residues. The CDR3 DNA reads as TGTGCCAGCAGTTACTCGTTTTTAGCGGGAGATGAGCAGTTCTTC. This translates into CASSYSFLAGDEQFF.

This clone was observed a few times. The chain recombines TRBV6-1 with TRBJ2-7; D gene uncertain. Germline CDR1 MNHNS, CDR2 SASEGT. The CDR3 loop spans 15 amino acids. V was shortened by 2 bases and J by 1 base, with 12 bases between the two germline ends. CDR3 region: CASSEMKGGSYEQYF. The CDR3 DNA follows: TGTGCCAGCAGTGAAATGAAGGGCGGATCCTACGAGCAGTACTTC.

This clone was seen just once. The chain links TRBV3-1 (or the pseudogene TRBV3-2) to TRBJ2-2; TRBD1 might be the D (5 bases). CDR3 size: 15 residues. The V end was cut by 0 bases, the J end by 1 base, with 6 bases between. Germline V CDR1 and CDR2: LGHDT, YNNKEL (reference sequence). The CDR3 DNA is TGTGCCAGCAGCCAAGAAAGGGGGAACACCGGGGAGCTGTTTTTT. Amino acid sequence: CASSQERGNTGELFF.

This sequence joins TRBV5-1 and TRBJ1-4; a possible D gene is TRBD1 (5 bases). The V gene's germline CDR1 is SGHRS and CDR2 YFSETQ. V was pared by 1 base and J by 6 bases, with 10 bases between. The CDR3 contains 14 residues. CDR3 coding DNA: TGCGCCAGCAGCTTGAAAGGGGTCGATGAAAAACTGTTTTTT. This gives the protein CASSLKGVDEKLFF.

Only one count was recorded for this clone. J is TRBJ2-5 and V is TRBV7-9, with D possibly TRBD1 on 6 matching bases. V lost 3 bases, J lost 4 bases, and 12 bases lay in between. The CDR3 is 14 residues long. Germline V lookup: CDR1 SEHNR, CDR2 FQNEAQ (reference sequence). CDR3 sequence (DNA): TGTGCCAGCAGCTTTATGACAGGAGGAGAGACCCAGTACTTC. Its protein is CASSFMTGGETQYF.

The chain links TRBV19 to TRBJ2-1, with 10 positions matching TRBD2. The germline gives CDR1 LNHDA, CDR2 SQIVND (reference sequence). The CDR3 is 17 residues long. J gave up 7 bases and V 2 bases, and 11 bases lay outside the gene matches. The CDR3 DNA sequence: TGTGCCAGTAGTATACCTCAAGCGGGGGGGCCTAGGAATGAGCAGTTCTTC. This sequence encodes CASSIPQAGGPRNEQFF. Full variable domain (missing parts from reference TRBV19 and TRBJ2-1): DGGITQSPKYLFRKEGQNVTLSCEQNLNHDAMYWYRQDPGQGLRLIYYSQIVNDFQKGDIAEGYSVSREKKESFPLTVTSAQKNPTAFYLCASSIPQAGGPRNEQFFGPGTRLTVL.

The chain uses TRBV11-2 and TRBJ2-5; perhaps TRBD1 as D (6 bases). V was cut by 3 bases and J by 4 bases, with 18 bases left in between. The germline V gene encodes CDR1 SGHAT and CDR2 FQNNGV. The CDR3 extends over 16 amino acids. The CDR3 coding sequence is TGTGCCAGCAGCTTCAGCAGGGGTTACCTGGTAGAGACCCAGTACTTC. Its protein product is CASSFSRGYLVETQYF.